This T cell receptor (beta chain) was captured by sequencing in a study of cytomegalovirus exposure and HLA in healthy donors. The wider study: The same platform was used for the 120 validation repertoires and the approximately 670 first-cohort repertoires, a later analysis reported. Points from the study as a whole: Overall, approximately 150 TCR beta chains were annotated as cytomegalovirus-associated. Among the CMV-associated chains, a few were confirmed in vitro as specific for CMV antigens.

The data were produced by immunoSEQ multiplex PCR, yet TCRdb's version contains in-frame clones alone and is incomplete. The sample lists almost 200,000 clones, roughly 77% occurring once. The germline V gene encodes CDR1 SGHDT and CDR2 YYEEEE. Trimming stripped 0 bases from V and 3 bases from J, with 6 bases between. The CDR3 contains 13 residues. Regarding this clone: As yet, its antigen is unknown. Additional DNA sequences in this sample encode the identical CDR3.

The TCR sequence derives from a young woman in good health and CMV-seronegative. The sequenced sample was PBMCs. The V gene is TRBV5-6, the J gene TRBJ1-1, with D possibly being TRBD1 (6 bases). The CDR3 sequence: CASSLDRDTEAFF. CDR3 coding DNA: TGTGCCAGCAGCTTGGACAGGGACACTGAAGCTTTCTTT.